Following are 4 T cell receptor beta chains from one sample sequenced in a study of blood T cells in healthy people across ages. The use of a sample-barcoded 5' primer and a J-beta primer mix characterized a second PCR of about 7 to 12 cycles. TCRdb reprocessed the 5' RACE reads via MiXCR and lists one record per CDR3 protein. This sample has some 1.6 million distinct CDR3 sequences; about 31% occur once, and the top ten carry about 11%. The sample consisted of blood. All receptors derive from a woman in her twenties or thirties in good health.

The CDR3: CATSRPQSTGREFTKQYF. The CDR3 DNA is TGTGCCACCAGCAGACCTCAATCGACCGGGAGAGAGTTTACGAAGCAGTACTTC. V usage is TRBV15 and J usage is TRBJ2-7; perhaps TRBD2 as D (6 bases). Per the germline V gene, CDR1 is LNHNV and CDR2 is YYDKDF (reference sequence). This CDR3 region has 18 residues. Trimming left V 2 bases short and J 8 bases short, with 28 bases between.

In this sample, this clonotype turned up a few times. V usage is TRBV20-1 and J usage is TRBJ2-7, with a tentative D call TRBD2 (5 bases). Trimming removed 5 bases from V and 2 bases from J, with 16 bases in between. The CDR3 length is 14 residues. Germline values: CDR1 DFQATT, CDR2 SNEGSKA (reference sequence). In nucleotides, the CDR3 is TGCAGTGCTTCCCCCCAAAGCGGACCCTACGAGCAGTACTTC. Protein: CSASPQSGPYEQYF.

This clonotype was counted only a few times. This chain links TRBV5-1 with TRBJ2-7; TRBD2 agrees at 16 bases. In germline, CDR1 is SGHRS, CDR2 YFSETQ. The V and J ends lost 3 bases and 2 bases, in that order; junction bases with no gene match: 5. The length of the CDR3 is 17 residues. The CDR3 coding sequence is TGCGCCAGCAGCTGGGGACTAGCGGGAGGGATAACCTACGAGCAGTACTTC. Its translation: CASSWGLAGGITYEQYF.

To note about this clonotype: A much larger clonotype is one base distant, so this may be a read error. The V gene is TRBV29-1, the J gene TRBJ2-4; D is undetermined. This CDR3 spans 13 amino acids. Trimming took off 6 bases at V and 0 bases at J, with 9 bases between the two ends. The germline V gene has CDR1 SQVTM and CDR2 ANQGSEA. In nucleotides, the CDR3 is TGCAGCGTGCCTAATCTAGCCAAAAACATTCAGTACTTC. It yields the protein CSVPNLAKNIQYF. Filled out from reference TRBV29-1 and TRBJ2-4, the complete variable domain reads SAVISQKPSRDICQRGTSLTIQCQVDSQVTMMFWYRQQPGQSLTLIATANQGSEATYESGFVIDKFPISRPNLTFSTLTVSNMSPEDSSIYLCSVPNLAKNIQYFGAGTRLSVL.